These 13 T cell receptor beta chains originate from one sample sequenced in a study of cytomegalovirus exposure and HLA in healthy donors. With 60 Vbeta and 13 Jbeta primers, the PCR was carried out. Sequenced by immunoSEQ multiplex PCR; TCRdb stores in-frame clones only, minus some. The data hold 150,000 or so clones, with around 80% observed a single time. The specimen sequenced was PBMCs. The receptors were sampled from a man aged 18 to 30 in good health and CMV-seropositive.

The CDR3 region is CASSKGGGIQGTAYEQYF. The CDR3 bases are TGTGCCAGCAGCAAAGGGGGTGGTATACAGGGAACAGCCTACGAGCAGTACTTC. The V gene is TRBV21-1, the J gene TRBJ2-7; the table's D call TRBD1 went unverified against the DNA. TRBV21-1 is described as a pseudogene. This CDR3 contains 18 residues.

Only a few counts were recorded for this clone. This chain uses TRBV10-1 with TRBJ2-1; 12 bases match TRBD2. Germline V CDR1 and CDR2: WNHNN, SYGVQD (reference sequence). The trim removed 2 bases at V and 2 bases at J, leaving 16 bases unmatched. The CDR3 length is 21 residues. DNA for the CDR3: TGCGCCAGCAGTGAGCGGGGGCTAGCGGGAGGGCCAAGAAGAACCTACAATGAGCAGTTCTTC. It yields the protein CASSERGLAGGPRRTYNEQFF.

The V gene is TRBV15, the J gene TRBJ1-4, with D uncertain. Germline CDR1 reads LNHNV; CDR2 reads YYDKDF (reference sequence). V shed 1 base and J shed 4 bases, with 4 bases lying between them. CDR3 length equals 13 residues. The CDR3 DNA sequence: TGTGCCACCAGCAGAGTCCTTAATGAAAAACTGTTTTTT. This gives the protein CATSRVLNEKLFF. Variable domain in full (rest from reference TRBV15 and TRBJ1-4): DAMVIQNPRYQVTQFGKPVTLSCSQTLNHNVMYWYQQKSSQAPKLLFHYYDKDFNNEADTPDNFQSRRPNTSFCFLDIRSPGLGDTAMYLCATSRVLNEKLFFGSGTQLSVL.

The V gene is TRBV29-1, the J gene TRBJ1-1; possibly TRBD1 for D (6 bases). CDR3 length: 12 residues. Per germline, CDR1 SQVTM and CDR2 ANQGSEA. Trimming removed 6 bases from V and 3 bases from J, with 11 bases in between. CDR3 in DNA: TGCAGCGTCCTCGAGGGGGACACTGAAGCTTTCTTT. Translation: CSVLEGDTEAFF. The variable domain in full, with the rest retrieved from reference TRBV29-1 and TRBJ1-1, is SAVISQKPSRDICQRGTSLTIQCQVDSQVTMMFWYRQQPGQSLTLIATANQGSEATYESGFVIDKFPISRPNLTFSTLTVSNMSPEDSSIYLCSVLEGDTEAFFGQGTRLTVV.

V gene TRBV30 combines with J gene TRBJ2-7, with TRBD2 matching over 10 bases. The CDR3 is 15 amino acids. J gave up 7 bases and V 0 bases, and 9 bases lay outside the gene matches. Per germline, CDR1 GTSNPN and CDR2 SVGIG (reference sequence). The CDR3 protein is CAWSVPSGRAKEQYF. CDR3 in DNA: TGTGCCTGGAGTGTACCCAGCGGGAGGGCCAAGGAGCAGTACTTC.

This sequence joins TRBV28 and TRBJ1-1; D gene ambiguous. Germline CDR1 and CDR2: MDHEN and SYDVKM. Trimming stripped 6 bases from V and 5 bases from J, with 13 bases between. CDR3 length: 13 residues. The CDR3 DNA sequence: TGTGCCAGCAGGGGAGTAGGGAGGACTGAAGCTTTCTTT. Amino acids: CASRGVGRTEAFF.

This clone was counted a few times. The CDR3 nucleotides are TGTGCCAGCAGCTTAGGTCACACCCGAGAGACCCAGTACTTC. It translates to CASSLGHTRETQYF. This chain connects TRBV11-2 to TRBJ2-5; D not certain. This CDR3 region has 14 residues. Germline-derived CDR1 and CDR2 are SGHAT and FQNNGV. Trimming removed 1 base from V and 4 bases from J, with 10 bases in between.

The chain is built from TRBV4-1 and TRBJ2-3, with no clear D. Trimming left V 0 bases short and J 2 bases short, with 6 bases between. Germline loops: CDR1 MGHRA, CDR2 YSYEKL. This CDR3 has 14 amino acids. CDR3 DNA: TGCGCCAGCAGCCAAGAAGACTCCACAGATACGCAGTATTTT. This gives the protein CASSQEDSTDTQYF.

The chain couples TRBV28 to TRBJ1-1; 8 positions match TRBD1. This CDR3 is built from 15 residues. Unmatched junction bases numbered 10, after V lost 6 bases and J lost 4 bases. The germline CDR1 and CDR2 sequences are MDHEN and SYDVKM. Here the CDR3 DNA reads TGTGCCAGCAGACCCGCGACAGGGGCGGGCACTGAAGCTTTCTTT. Residues: CASRPATGAGTEAFF.

The chain couples TRBV28 to TRBJ2-3; TRBD2 agrees at 8 bases. The V and J ends lost 5 bases and 4 bases, in that order; junction bases with no gene match: 5. CDR3 length: 14 amino acids. The germline V gene encodes CDR1 MDHEN and CDR2 SYDVKM. The CDR3 spells CASSGGGNSDTQYF. Here the CDR3 DNA reads TGTGCCAGCAGTGGCGGGGGGAATTCAGATACGCAGTATTTT.

The gene calls are TRBV7-2 and TRBJ1-5; D is uncertain. The CDR3 extends over 15 amino acids. The germline V and J ends were trimmed by 3 bases and 2 bases, with 11 bases remaining between them. CDR1 and CDR2 from the germline V gene are SGHTA and FQGNSA. For the CDR3, the DNA is TGTGCCAGCAGCTTTTCCGAGGGCCGCAATCAGCCCCAGCATTTT. Amino acid sequence: CASSFSEGRNQPQHF.

The V gene is TRBV11-2, the J gene TRBJ2-3, with 7 positions matching TRBD2. CDR1 and CDR2 (germline): SGHAT, FQNNGV. CDR3 length: 17 amino acids. V was pared by 2 bases and J by 8 bases, with 16 bases of the junction left unmatched. The CDR3 sequence is CASSLSWEGPTIRTQYF. For the CDR3, the DNA is TGTGCCAGCAGCTTATCGTGGGAGGGGCCGACAATCCGTACGCAGTATTTT.

The gene calls are TRBV18 and TRBJ1-1, with TRBD1 matching over 10 bases. This CDR3 is built from 15 residues. CDR1 and CDR2 (germline): KGHSH, LQKENI. With 2 bases clipped from V and 8 bases from J, the junction kept 8 bases outside the gene matches. In DNA, the CDR3 is TGTGCCAGCTCACCAACAGGGACAGGGGCGAGGGAAGCTTTCTTT. It translates to CASSPTGTGAREAFF.